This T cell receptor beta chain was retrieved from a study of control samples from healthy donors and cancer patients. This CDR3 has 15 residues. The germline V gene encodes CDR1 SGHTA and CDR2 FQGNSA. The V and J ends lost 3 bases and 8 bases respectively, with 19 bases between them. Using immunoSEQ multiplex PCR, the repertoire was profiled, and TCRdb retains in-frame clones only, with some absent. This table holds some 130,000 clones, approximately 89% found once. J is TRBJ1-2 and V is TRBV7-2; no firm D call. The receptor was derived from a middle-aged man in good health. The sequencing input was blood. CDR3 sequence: CASSFPQTGKGGYTF. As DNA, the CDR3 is TGTGCCAGCAGCTTTCCCCAAACTGGGAAAGGAGGCTACACCTTC.